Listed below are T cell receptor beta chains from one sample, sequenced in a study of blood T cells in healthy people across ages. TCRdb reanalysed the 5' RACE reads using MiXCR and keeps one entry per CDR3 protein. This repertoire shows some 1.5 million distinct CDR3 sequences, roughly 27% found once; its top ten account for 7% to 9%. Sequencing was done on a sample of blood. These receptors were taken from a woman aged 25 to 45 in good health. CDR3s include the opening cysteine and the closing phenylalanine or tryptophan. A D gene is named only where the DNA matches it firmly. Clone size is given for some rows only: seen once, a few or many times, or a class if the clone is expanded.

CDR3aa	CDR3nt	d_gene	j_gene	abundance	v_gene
CASSSDGLRDNGQYF	TGTGCCAGCAGCTCTGACGGGCTGCGGGACAATGGGCAGTACTTC	NA	TRBJ2-7	NA	TRBV12-3/TRBV12-4
CASSSKRHSDHTDTQYF	TGTGCCAGCAGCTCCAAACGACACTCCGATCACACAGATACGCAGTATTTT	NA	TRBJ2-3	NA	TRBV7-2
CASSSPWGGRAEMETQYF	TGTGCCAGCAGTTCCCCGTGGGGCGGGAGGGCCGAGATGGAGACCCAGTACTTC	TRBD2	TRBJ2-5	NA	TRBV6-5
CAISEPTAGGGLGEQFF	TGTGCCATCAGTGAGCCGACGGCAGGCGGGGGCCTGGGAGAGCAGTTCTTC	NA	TRBJ2-1	many	TRBV10-3
CASSRDRGSSNYGYTF	TGTGCCAGCAGCCGGGACAGGGGGTCATCTAACTATGGCTACACCTTC	TRBD1	TRBJ1-2	NA	TRBV13
CASSYPGTGAYEQYF	TGTGCCAGCAGTTACCCGGGGACAGGGGCCTACGAGCAGTACTTC	TRBD1	TRBJ2-7	NA	TRBV6-2/TRBV6-3
CATRRDGSYNEQYF	TGTGCCACGAGAAGGGACGGCTCCTACAATGAGCAGTACTTC	NA	TRBJ2-7	NA	TRBV10-3
CSIDVSSYNEQFF	TGCAGCATAGATGTCAGCTCCTACAATGAGCAGTTCTTC	NA	TRBJ2-1	NA	TRBV29-1
CAVWDRGFNEQYF	TGCGCCGTTTGGGACAGGGGATTCAATGAGCAGTACTTC	TRBD1	TRBJ2-5	few	TRBV29-1
CASSYISGTGEDEQFF	TGTGCCAGCAGTTATATCTCCGGGACAGGGGAGGATGAGCAGTTCTTC	TRBD1	TRBJ2-1	few	TRBV6-2/TRBV6-3
CASSFLAGYEQYF	TGTGCCAGCAGCTTTTTAGCGGGCTACGAGCAGTACTTC	TRBD2	TRBJ2-7	many	TRBV7-2
CASRGGEQYF	TGTGCCAGCCGCGGGGGCGAGCAGTACTTC	TRBD2	TRBJ2-7	many	TRBV12-3/TRBV12-4
CASSGTDDTEAFF	TGTGCCAGTTCCGGGACTGATGACACTGAAGCTTTCTTT	NA	TRBJ1-1	NA	TRBV19
CASIAGMRYGYTF	TGTGCCAGCATTGCAGGAATGAGGTATGGCTACACCTTC	NA	TRBJ1-2	NA	TRBV2
CASSPGHRTEAFF	TGTGCCAGCAGTCCGGGACATCGAACTGAAGCTTTCTTT	NA	TRBJ1-1	NA	TRBV12-3/TRBV12-4
CSARGSGGLGGYTF	TGCAGTGCTAGAGGTTCGGGAGGCCTAGGTGGCTACACCTTC	NA	TRBJ1-2	NA	TRBV20-1
CSGTEVNEKLFF	TGCAGCGGGACGGAAGTTAATGAAAAACTGTTTTTT	NA	TRBJ1-4	many	TRBV29-1
CASSRQGHGAEQETRYF	TGTGCCAGCAGCCGACAGGGTCACGGAGCGGAGCAAGAGACCCGGTACTTC	TRBD1	TRBJ2-5	NA	TRBV3-1
CASNSAHLDTQYF	TGTGCCAGCAACTCTGCCCACCTGGATACGCAGTATTTT	NA	TRBJ2-3	NA	TRBV12-3/TRBV12-4
CSAGAWGQVGSRPQHF	TGCAGTGCGGGAGCTTGGGGACAGGTGGGTTCAAGGCCCCAGCATTTT	TRBD1	TRBJ1-5	few	TRBV20-1
CAISEWGTNEKLFF	TGTGCCATCAGTGAATGGGGAACTAATGAAAAACTGTTTTTT	NA	TRBJ1-4	few	TRBV10-3
CASSPFGSNEQYF	TGTGCCAGCAGCCCTTTCGGGAGCAATGAGCAGTACTTC	NA	TRBJ2-5	NA	TRBV5-6
CAGSPGGSAYEQYF	TGTGCCGGCAGCCCCGGTGGTTCCGCGTACGAGCAGTACTTC	NA	TRBJ2-7	NA	TRBV7-8
CASSGGDTGYGYTF	TGTGCCAGCAGTGGGGGGGATACAGGTTATGGCTACACCTTC	NA	TRBJ1-2	few	TRBV27
CATSDSSGTWNTGELFF	TGTGCCACCAGTGATTCCTCTGGGACATGGAACACCGGGGAGCTGTTTTTT	NA	TRBJ2-2	NA	TRBV24-1
CASQTERVRYTF	TGTGCCAGTCAGACAGAAAGGGTTCGCTACACCTTC	NA	TRBJ1-2	few	TRBV28
CSAWGTETQYF	TGCAGTGCTTGGGGTACGGAGACCCAGTACTTC	NA	TRBJ2-5	many	TRBV20-1
CASSVTGTSGRSDTQYF	TGTGCCAGCAGCGTAACCGGGACTAGCGGGAGATCAGATACGCAGTATTTT	TRBD2	TRBJ2-3	NA	TRBV9
CASRAPGYGYTF	TGTGCCAGCAGGGCTCCAGGCTATGGCTACACCTTC	NA	TRBJ1-2	NA	TRBV6-5
CASSVEASGINNEQFF	TGTGCCAGCAGCGTAGAGGCTAGCGGGATAAACAATGAGCAGTTCTTC	TRBD2	TRBJ2-1	few	TRBV9
CASTNVGGSYEQYF	TGTGCCAGCACCAATGTGGGGGGGAGCTACGAGCAGTACTTC	TRBD2	TRBJ2-7	NA	TRBV12-3/TRBV12-4
CSVTRGREAYTF	TGCAGCGTTACTCGCGGCAGGGAGGCCTACACCTTC	NA	TRBJ1-2	many	TRBV29-1
CASSQGRGGTNEQFF	TGCGCCAGCAGCCAAGGACGGGGGGGCACCAATGAGCAGTTCTTC	TRBD2	TRBJ2-1	NA	TRBV4-1
CASTPSGDHSNYGYTF	TGTGCCAGCACCCCGAGTGGGGACCATTCTAACTATGGCTACACCTTC	NA	TRBJ1-2	many	TRBV5-5
CSAPTNNIPGTDTQYF	TGCAGTGCTCCCACGAACAATATCCCTGGAACAGATACGCAGTATTTT	NA	TRBJ2-3	NA	TRBV20-1
CASRGDRVNEQFF	TGTGCCAGCAGGGGGGACAGGGTGAATGAGCAGTTCTTC	TRBD1	TRBJ2-1	few	TRBV6-2/TRBV6-3
CAGSPRDLYGYTF	TGTGCCGGCAGCCCTCGGGATCTGTATGGCTACACCTTC	NA	TRBJ1-2	NA	TRBV12-3/TRBV12-4
CATSSFSGTSVGGQETQYF	TGTGCCACCTCGTCATTCTCCGGGACTAGCGTTGGGGGCCAAGAGACCCAGTACTTC	TRBD2	TRBJ2-5	few	TRBV10-3
CSAPARETQYF	TGCAGTGCTCCAGCCAGGGAGACCCAGTACTTC	NA	TRBJ2-5	NA	TRBV20-1
CASSLGTADQETQYF	TGTGCCAGCAGCTTAGGGACAGCGGACCAAGAGACCCAGTACTTC	TRBD1	TRBJ2-5	NA	TRBV7-3
CSVLGANTEAFF	TGCAGCGTCCTGGGTGCGAACACTGAAGCTTTCTTT	NA	TRBJ1-1	NA	TRBV29-1
CSVEVGWDGGGEQYF	TGCAGCGTTGAAGTCGGCTGGGACGGAGGGGGCGAGCAGTACTTC	NA	TRBJ2-7	few	TRBV29-1
CASSEAGTSGNRETQYF	TGCGCCAGCAGCGAAGCCGGGACTAGCGGGAATAGGGAGACCCAGTACTTC	TRBD2	TRBJ2-5	NA	TRBV5-1